This is a list of T cell receptor beta chains from one sample in a study of PD-1 blockade in classical Hodgkin lymphoma. Clones were sequenced by immunoSEQ multiplex PCR, and TCRdb holds only the in-frame ones, with some missing. Of around 20,000 clones in the sample, roughly 80% are singletons; the top ten hold 24%. The sample was peripheral blood mononuclear cells (PBMCs), taken at baseline. These receptors were obtained from a human donor with classical Hodgkin lymphoma. Both conserved end residues are part of each CDR3. A D gene is named only where the DNA matches it firmly. Expanded clones get a size class; other rows say once, few or many, or leave the size out.

j_gene | abundance | d_gene | v_gene | CDR3aa | CDR3nt
TRBJ2-3 | once | . | TRBV7-9 | CASSPPSTRGTDTQYF | TGTGCCAGCAGCCCCCCATCGACCAGGGGCACAGATACGCAGTATTTT
TRBJ2-2 | . | TRBD2 | TRBV28 | CASSLFSGNSGELFF | TGTGCCAGCAGTTTATTTAGCGGGAATTCCGGGGAGCTGTTTTTT
TRBJ2-7 | . | . | TRBV19 | CASSILGGEQYF | TGTGCCAGTAGTATCCTGGGGGGCGAGCAGTACTTC
TRBJ2-3 | . | TRBD2 | TRBV11-3 | CASSPPGTMISTDTQYF | TGTGCCAGCAGCCCTCCCGGGACTATGATAAGCACAGATACGCAGTATTTT
TRBJ1-5 | . | . | TRBV5-5 | CASTLGRSNQPQHF | TGTGCCAGCACTCTGGGACGGAGCAATCAGCCCCAGCATTTT
TRBJ2-7 | . | . | TRBV2 | CASSEGRTVYEQYF | TGTGCCAGCAGTGAAGGTCGGACAGTCTACGAGCAGTACTTC
TRBJ1-5 | . | . | TRBV7-9 | CASSHPGQNQPQHF | TGTGCCAGCAGCCATCCGGGACAAAATCAGCCCCAGCATTTT
TRBJ2-5 | once | . | TRBV30 | CAWSVGETQYF | TGTGCCTGGAGTGTAGGAGAGACCCAGTACTTC
TRBJ1-2 | . | TRBD1 | TRBV19 | CASSTQLTGARYGYTF | TGTGCCAGTAGTACTCAATTGACAGGGGCCAGATATGGCTACACCTTC
TRBJ1-2 | . | . | TRBV28 | CASTTGDYGYTF | TGTGCCAGCACCACAGGTGACTATGGCTACACCTTC
TRBJ2-1 | . | TRBD2 | TRBV9 | CASSVGLAGTLASNEQFF | TGTGCCAGCAGCGTAGGACTAGCGGGGACGTTGGCTTCCAATGAGCAGTTCTTC
TRBJ2-5 | . | . | TRBV6-1 | CASRRGEETQYF | TGTGCCAGCCGGAGGGGGGAAGAGACCCAGTACTTC
TRBJ2-1 | . | . | TRBV9 | CASSVEGLGAVPFF | TGTGCCAGCAGCGTAGAAGGGTTGGGGGCAGTCCCGTTCTTC
TRBJ2-3 | . | TRBD2 | TRBV4-2 | CASSQVTGGPDTQYF | TGTGCCAGCAGCCAAGTAACGGGAGGGCCAGATACGCAGTATTTT
TRBJ1-2 | . | TRBD1 | TRBV2 | CASSSSGGIPGYTF | TGTGCCAGCAGTAGCTCAGGGGGAATTCCAGGCTACACCTTC
TRBJ1-2 | . | . | TRBV21-1 | CASSIAGGGDGYTF | TGTGCCAGCAGCATTGCGGGGGGAGGGGATGGCTACACCTTC
TRBJ2-2 | . | . | TRBV2 | CASSVSGGGELFF | TGTGCCAGCAGTGTATCCGGGGGCGGGGAGCTGTTTTTT
TRBJ1-2 | . | TRBD1 | TRBV11-3 | CASSLGAGQGAGYTF | TGTGCCAGCAGCTTAGGGGCGGGACAGGGAGCTGGCTACACCTTC
TRBJ2-7 | . | . | TRBV7-8 | CASSSTPDGELNEQYF | TGTGCCAGCAGCTCAACCCCGGACGGCGAATTAAACGAGCAGTACTTC
TRBJ1-4 | . | . | TRBV6-6 | CASSSGLIEKLFF | TGTGCCAGCAGTTCAGGACTGATCGAAAAACTGTTTTTT
TRBJ2-3 | once | TRBD2 | TRBV28 | CASSLVASGRETSTDTQYF | TGTGCCAGCAGTTTGGTGGCTAGCGGGAGGGAAACTAGCACAGATACGCAGTATTTT
TRBJ2-5 | . | TRBD1 | TRBV19 | CASSSRTGSRETQYF | TGTGCCAGTAGTTCAAGGACAGGGAGTCGGGAGACCCAGTACTTC
TRBJ2-3 | . | TRBD2 | TRBV25-1 | CASSVWLAGFSRQYF | TGTGCCAGCAGCGTGTGGCTAGCGGGATTCTCGCGGCAGTATTTT
TRBJ2-4 | once | . | TRBV25-1 | CASSEFGGDRNIQYF | TGTGCCAGCAGTGAATTCGGGGGAGATCGGAACATTCAGTACTTC
TRBJ2-1 | . | TRBD2 | TRBV5-1 | CASSSGLAGASSYNEQFF | TGCGCCAGCAGCTCCGGACTAGCGGGAGCGAGCTCCTACAATGAGCAGTTCTTC
TRBJ2-1 | . | . | TRBV6-5 | CASSPRGYNEQFF | TGTGCCAGCAGTCCCCGGGGCTACAATGAGCAGTTCTTC
TRBJ1-5 | . | TRBD1 | TRBV6-1 | CASRTGNQPQHF | TGTGCCAGTAGGACAGGGAATCAGCCCCAGCATTTT
TRBJ1-4 | . | TRBD1 | TRBV6-4 | CASSDSDRFMGTNEKLFF | TGTGCCAGCAGTGACTCGGACAGGTTCATGGGGACTAATGAAAAACTGTTTTTT
TRBJ1-3 | . | . | TRBV6-5 | CASRAQDSGNTIYF | TGTGCCAGCAGAGCACAGGACTCTGGAAACACCATATATTTT
TRBJ2-2 | . | . | TRBV5-1 | CASSSLFIGSDTGELFF | TGCGCCAGCAGCTCCCTTTTTATAGGGTCAGATACCGGGGAGCTGTTTTTT
TRBJ1-1 | . | . | TRBV19 | CASSILGANTEAFF | TGTGCCAGTAGTATCTTAGGGGCGAACACTGAAGCTTTCTTT
TRBJ2-6 | . | TRBD1 | TRBV15 | CATSRSDRGSGANVLTF | TGTGCCACCAGCAGATCGGACAGGGGCTCTGGGGCCAACGTCCTGACTTTC
TRBJ2-7 | . | . | TRBV28 | CASSLAGQPQSGEQYF | TGTGCCAGCAGTTTGGCGGGACAGCCCCAAAGTGGTGAGCAGTACTTC
TRBJ2-1 | . | TRBD1 | TRBV2 | CASSVVLGQGVGNEQFF | TGTGCCAGCAGTGTGGTTCTAGGGCAGGGGGTAGGCAATGAGCAGTTCTTC
TRBJ2-7 | . | TRBD2 | TRBV28 | CASSLAGLAEGSRGEQYF | TGTGCCAGCAGTTTGGCGGGACTAGCGGAGGGCTCGAGGGGGGAGCAGTACTTC
TRBJ2-7 | . | TRBD2 | TRBV7-9 | CASSPPLPGTSGRTEQYF | TGTGCCAGCAGCCCTCCACTACCCGGAACTAGCGGGAGGACCGAGCAGTACTTC
TRBJ1-5 | once | . | TRBV27 | CASRLAGYSNQPQHF | TGTGCCAGCAGACTGGCAGGGTATAGCAATCAGCCCCAGCATTTT
TRBJ2-1 | . | . | TRBV28 | CASSSPSEFEEFF | TGTGCCAGCAGTTCCCCCTCTGAATTCGAGGAGTTCTTC
TRBJ1-5 | . | . | TRBV19 | CASAGGRSQPQHF | TGTGCCAGTGCGGGGGGGCGTAGTCAGCCCCAGCATTTT
TRBJ1-2 | . | TRBD1 | TRBV27 | CAVAPGTGVRGYTF | TGTGCCGTCGCGCCCGGGACAGGGGTACGTGGCTACACCTTC
TRBJ1-2 | . | . | TRBV2 | CASSRGGVGGYTF | TGTGCCAGCAGTCGTGGCGGGGTTGGTGGCTACACCTTC
TRBJ2-5 | . | . | TRBV19 | CASSQPPRGRQETQYF | TGTGCCAGTAGTCAACCCCCGCGGGGGCGTCAAGAGACCCAGTACTTC
TRBJ1-5 | few | . | TRBV6-6 | CASSSRQSNQPQHF | TGTGCCAGCAGCTCCAGACAGTCCAATCAGCCCCAGCATTTT
TRBJ2-2 | . | . | TRBV21-1 | CATEDRGANTGELFF | TGTGCCACCGAAGACAGGGGGGCGAACACCGGGGAGCTGTTTTTT